This TCR beta chain comes out of a study of shared T cell receptors in the human thymus. Trimming removed 0 bases from V and 10 bases from J, with 7 bases in between. The CDR3 is 12 residues long. From germline, CDR1 is SGHKS and CDR2 YYEKEE (reference sequence). Repertoires were generated with immunoSEQ multiplex PCR, while TCRdb's copy carries only in-frame clones and drops some. The data hold 700,000 or so clones, with 80% to 90% observed a single time. These data are also associated with another study on human thymus T cells. This second study says: Immunologically healthy infants in Finland undergoing congenital heart defect surgery were the donors. Apparent bias marked the V and J gene usage of thymic and blood repertoires. Related research has reported that thymic repertoires overlap highly among unrelated individuals.

This TCR was recovered from a girl less than two years old with a congenital heart defect. This chain uses TRBV5-5 with TRBJ1-4; no reliable D call. The sequenced sample consisted of thymocytes. The CDR3 sequence is CASSLGEGKLFF. Here the CDR3 DNA reads TGTGCCAGCAGCTTGGGTGAGGGAAAACTGTTTTTT.